This T cell receptor beta chain was documented in a study of blood T cell repertoires in COVID-19. About the study: Nucleic acid was either cDNA or gDNA, and it came from T cells, B-cell-depleted T cells, or PBMCs.

Clones were read by immunoSEQ multiplex PCR, and TCRdb kept only the in-frame ones, dropping some. The table has 95,000 to 150,000 clones, around 74% seen once; the top ten hold around 5.5%. After removal of 5 bases from V and 7 bases from J, the junction contained 9 bases not matched to a gene. CDR1 is SGHTA, CDR2 FQGTGA, per germline. The CDR3 runs 14 residues. Sequencing used peripheral blood. The rearrangement joins TRBV7-3 to TRBJ1-1, with 8 bases aligning to TRBD1. The clonotype was recovered from a man between 60 and 75 years old with acute or convalescent COVID-19. The CDR3 nucleotides read TGTGCCAGCAGCATTAGACAGGGGCTCGGTGAAGCTTTCTTT. Translation: CASSIRQGLGEAFF.